Reported below is one T cell receptor (beta chain). Generated by immunoSEQ multiplex PCR, the TCRdb table keeps only in-frame clones and is missing some. The data hold over 150,000 clones, with around 80% observed a single time. The CDR3 consists of 15 residues. CDR1 LNHDA and CDR2 SQIVND come from the germline V gene (reference sequence). V gave up 6 bases and J gave up 7 bases; unmatched junction bases: 9. The sample is drawn from a study of blood T cell repertoires in COVID-19. On the study more broadly: In each case, the material was cDNA or gDNA derived from T cells, B-cell-depleted T cells, or PBMCs.

Participants were aged about 18 to 90 years from roughly 25 US areas. Assignment of participants to cohorts was predicated upon participant-reported clinical history. Sequencing used PBMCs or T cells enriched from blood (not recorded which). This receptor was identified in a man aged 50 to 59 who had recovered from COVID-19. This rearrangement joins TRBV19 to TRBJ2-1, with TRBD1 matching over 10 bases. CDR3 bases: TGTGCCAGTAGCCTACGACAGGGGGCCAAAAATGAGCAGTTCTTC. Its protein is CASSLRQGAKNEQFF. Full variable domain (rest looked up from reference TRBV19 and TRBJ2-1): DGGITQSPKYLFRKEGQNVTLSCEQNLNHDAMYWYRQDPGQGLRLIYYSQIVNDFQKGDIAEGYSVSREKKESFPLTVTSAQKNPTAFYLCASSLRQGAKNEQFFGPGTRLTVL.